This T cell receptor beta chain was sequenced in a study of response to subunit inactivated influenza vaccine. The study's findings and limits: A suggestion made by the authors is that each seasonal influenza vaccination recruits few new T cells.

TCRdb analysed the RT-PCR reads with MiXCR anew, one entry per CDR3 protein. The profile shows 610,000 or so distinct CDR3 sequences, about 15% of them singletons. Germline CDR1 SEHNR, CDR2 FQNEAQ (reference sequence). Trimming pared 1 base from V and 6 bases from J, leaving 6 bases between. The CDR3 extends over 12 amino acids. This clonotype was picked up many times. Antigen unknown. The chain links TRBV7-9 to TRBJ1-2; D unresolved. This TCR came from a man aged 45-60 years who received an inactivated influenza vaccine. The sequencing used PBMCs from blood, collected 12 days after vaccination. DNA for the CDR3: TGTGCCAGCAGCTTAGTGTTGGATGGCTACACCTTC. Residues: CASSLVLDGYTF.